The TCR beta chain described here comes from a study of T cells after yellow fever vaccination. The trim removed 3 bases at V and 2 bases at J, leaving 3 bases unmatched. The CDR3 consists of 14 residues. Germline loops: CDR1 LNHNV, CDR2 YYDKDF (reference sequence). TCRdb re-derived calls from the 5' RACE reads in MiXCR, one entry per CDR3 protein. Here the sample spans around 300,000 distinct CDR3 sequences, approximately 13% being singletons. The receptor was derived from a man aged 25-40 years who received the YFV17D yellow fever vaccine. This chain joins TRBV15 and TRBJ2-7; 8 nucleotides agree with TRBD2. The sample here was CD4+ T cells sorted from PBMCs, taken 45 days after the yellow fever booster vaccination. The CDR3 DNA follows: TGTGCCACCAGCAGGGAAGCGGGAGCCTACGAGCAGTACTTC. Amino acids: CATSREAGAYEQYF.